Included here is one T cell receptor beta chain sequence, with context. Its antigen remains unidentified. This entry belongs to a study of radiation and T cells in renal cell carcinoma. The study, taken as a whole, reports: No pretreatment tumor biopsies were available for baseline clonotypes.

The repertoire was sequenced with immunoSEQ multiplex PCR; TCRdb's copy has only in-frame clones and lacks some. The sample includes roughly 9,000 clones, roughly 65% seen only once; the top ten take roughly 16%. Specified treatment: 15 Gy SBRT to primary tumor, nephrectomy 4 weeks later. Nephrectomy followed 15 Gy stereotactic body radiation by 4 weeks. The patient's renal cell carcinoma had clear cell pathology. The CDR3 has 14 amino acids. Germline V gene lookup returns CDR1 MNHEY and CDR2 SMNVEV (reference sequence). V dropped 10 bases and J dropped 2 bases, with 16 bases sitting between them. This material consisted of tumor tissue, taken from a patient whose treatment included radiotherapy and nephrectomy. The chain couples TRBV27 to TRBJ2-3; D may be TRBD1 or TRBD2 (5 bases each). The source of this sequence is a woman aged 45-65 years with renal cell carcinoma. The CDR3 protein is CATRTGPYTDTQYF. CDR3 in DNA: TGTGCCACCAGGACGGGGCCCTACACAGATACGCAGTATTTT.